The source of this TCR beta chain is a study of cytomegalovirus exposure and HLA in healthy donors. Study summary: An early release of data contained tens of millions of unique TCRs, which came from HLA-typed donors.

It was with 60 Vbeta and 13 Jbeta primers that the PCR ran. Produced via immunoSEQ multiplex PCR; TCRdb's table is partial and in-frame only. Of around 94,000 clones listed, roughly 78% were seen once; the top ten hold roughly 4.5%. Broader study findings: The authors listed 164 TCR beta chains as cytomegalovirus-associated. A missense DCLRE1C variant was associated with V- and J-gene trimming of TCR beta chains in a later analysis, and an independent cohort replicated the association.

On this clone itself: The antigen remains undetermined.

V was cut by 3 bases and J by 6 bases, with 9 bases left in between. Per the germline V gene, CDR1 is GTSNPN and CDR2 is SVGIG (reference sequence). The CDR3 is 12 residues long. Input material: PBMCs. V is TRBV30 and J is TRBJ2-1; possible D gene TRBD2, 6 bases. The TCR comes from a woman aged 40 to 50 in good health and CMV-seropositive. This CDR3 is CAWSPSANEQFF. The CDR3 DNA follows: TGTGCCTGGAGCCCTAGCGCCAATGAGCAGTTCTTC.